This T cell receptor (beta chain) was identified during a study of CD8+ T cells in alopecia areata listed by TCRdb under 2018. Context from the whole study: High-throughput TCRbeta sequencing was used to examine T cell clonal expansion in alopecia areata in both the C3H/HeJ mouse model and human patients. RNA was obtained with the PAXgene miRNA kit for fixed scalp, the miRNeasy kit for PBMCs, and the RNeasy kit for mouse skin. Clonality in the scalp was compared among normal scalp (n=4), patchy alopecia areata scalp (n=8), and alopecia totalis/universalis scalp (n=8). Human TCRbeta sequencing covered scalp tissue and sorted CD4+ and CD8+ peripheral blood T cells from patchy and totalis/universalis alopecia areata patients and healthy controls. Amplification of TCRbeta CDR3 regions was done by immunoSEQ multiplex PCR using 35 Vbeta forward primers and 13 Jbeta reverse primers. General study outcomes and caveats: TCR sequences shared between patients were less clear than in mice, possibly partly because of HLA diversity in the patient population. Lesional scalp, especially in alopecia totalis/universalis, showed higher clonality and more expanded CD8+ clones than normal scalp, suggesting antigenic drive. Unlike mouse skin, where gammadelta T cells dominate, normal human skin contains resident alphabeta T cells that get sequenced too, which complicates analysis of the scalp TCR repertoire.

Libraries were constructed by the immunoSEQ multiplex PCR assay. RNA was extracted from all samples and reverse transcribed into cDNA as template for TCR sequencing. First-strand cDNA was synthesized using SuperScript III with a 2:1 mix of oligo-dT and random hexamers. A synthetic immune receptor repertoire was used to assess amplification bias, and residual bias was removed computationally. Concerning the study's data processing: Raw reads were preprocessed to remove errors, and CDR3 was defined by IMGT conventions from the conserved cysteine to phenylalanine. Clonality was calculated as 1 minus Shannon entropy normalized by log2 of the number of productive unique TCRs. CD4 or CD8 identity of scalp clones was inferred by cross-referencing scalp TCRbeta sequences with sorted blood CD4 and CD8 repertoires. The clones in this table, taken by TCRdb from immuneACCESS, are in-frame only. Not every clone is retained; where verified, under half of the shortfall comes from an unresolved V gene, and the cause of the rest is unknown. That table gives V, J and clone size, and the DNA gave D and trimming. The sample includes 90,000 to 130,000 clones, with about 50% observed a single time. The ten largest clones represent approximately 23% of the sample.

Peripheral blood and lesional scalp punch biopsies were obtained from patients with alopecia areata. After PBMCs were isolated by density centrifugation and stained for CD3, CD4 and CD8, a FACSAria was used to sort CD4+ and CD8+ T cells. Alopecia areata patients who were not treated were recruited through a multicenter biomarker study. For 4 to 6 biomarker-study patients, blood CD8+ T cells were further sorted into NKG2D-low and NKG2D-high fractions. The CDR3 has 16 amino acids, counting the end cysteine and phenylalanine. This entry keeps only the CDR3 DNA: 48 bases, framed from base 1. V lost 4 bases and J lost 0 bases; the stretch between them is 12 bases long. Via the germline V gene (reference sequence), CDR1 is SEHNR and CDR2 FQNEAQ. A few counts support this clone. No antigen is known for it. Base qualities are missing; no much larger clone stands one base away.

This TCR derives from a human donor with alopecia areata. The sequenced sample consisted of NKG2D-low CD8+ T cells sorted from blood. In light of the paper, this sample's cell subset or site label describes: sorted CD8+ NKG2D-low blood T cells. The V and J genes are TRBV7-9 and TRBJ2-2, with the D assignment possibly TRBD1 or TRBD2, given 5 matching bases for each. CDR3 protein: CASSSPGTANTGELFF. The bases read TGTGCCAGCAGCTCGCCCGGGACGGCGAACACCGGGGAGCTGTTTTTT.